Listed below are T cell receptor beta chains from one sample, sequenced in a study of cytomegalovirus exposure and HLA in healthy donors. Profiled with immunoSEQ multiplex PCR; TCRdb holds only in-frame clones, not every one. The sample consists of some 100,000 clones, about 80% of them appearing once. Sequenced material: PBMCs. The receptor set was obtained from a female donor in good health and CMV-seropositive. CDR3s include the opening cysteine and the closing phenylalanine or tryptophan. The order of the fields is CDR3 DNA, CDR3 protein, clone size, J gene, V gene, D gene. A D gene is named only where the DNA matches it firmly. Expanded clones are given a class, and other clones once, few, many or no size at all.

DNA: TGCGCCTCGAGGTCCGGGGATGAAGAAAAACTGTTTTTT; CDR3: CASRSGDEEKLFF; size: NA; J: TRBJ1-4; V: TRBV5-1; D: NA
DNA: TGCGCCAGCAGCCACCCTCACCCGGGATACAATGAGCAGTTCTTC; CDR3: CASSHPHPGYNEQFF; size: NA; J: TRBJ2-1; V: TRBV4-1; D: NA
DNA: TGTGCCAGCAGCTTATCTTCCTCACAGGGATTTCTTGAGTTCTTC; CDR3: CASSLSSSQGFLEFF; size: NA; J: TRBJ2-1; V: TRBV7-2; D: NA
DNA: TGTGCTGGGGGGCAGGGGGGGACCCAGTACTTC; CDR3: CAGGQGGTQYF; size: NA; J: TRBJ2-5; V: TRBV25-1; D: NA
DNA: TGTGCCAGCAGTAAAAACGGAGGTGGCACCGGGGAGCTGTTTTTT; CDR3: CASSKNGGGTGELFF; size: once; J: TRBJ2-2; V: TRBV2; D: NA
DNA: TGTGCCACCAAACAACAGGGTTCAGGCTACGAGCAGTACTTC; CDR3: CATKQQGSGYEQYF; size: NA; J: TRBJ2-7; V: TRBV19; D: NA
DNA: TGTGCCTGGAGTGGTGTAGTCGAGCAGTACTTC; CDR3: CAWSGVVEQYF; size: NA; J: TRBJ2-7; V: TRBV30; D: NA
DNA: TGTGCCACCAGCAGGACAGGCGCAACTTATGGCTACACCTTC; CDR3: CATSRTGATYGYTF; size: NA; J: TRBJ1-2; V: TRBV15; D: NA
DNA: TGTGCCAGCAGTGAATGGGGCGGTAGCTATGGCTACACCTTC; CDR3: CASSEWGGSYGYTF; size: NA; J: TRBJ1-2; V: TRBV6-1; D: NA
DNA: TGTGCCAGCGGGGACAGTTCCTACAATGAGCAGTTCTTC; CDR3: CASGDSSYNEQFF; size: NA; J: TRBJ2-1; V: TRBV5-4; D: TRBD1
DNA: TGTGCCAGCAGCGAAGCGGACAAGGGCCCTAATTCACCCCTCCACTTT; CDR3: CASSEADKGPNSPLHF; size: NA; J: TRBJ1-6; V: TRBV14; D: NA
DNA: TGTGCCAGCAGCTCTGGACAAACCGCAGGGGATACGCAGTATTTT; CDR3: CASSSGQTAGDTQYF; size: NA; J: TRBJ2-3; V: TRBV7-8; D: NA
DNA: TGCGCCAGCAGTCACCCAGTCAGAAACTACGAGCAGTACTTC; CDR3: CASSHPVRNYEQYF; size: NA; J: TRBJ2-7; V: TRBV23-1; D: NA
DNA: TGCGCCTCAAGGGGGACTAGCGGGAGTGAACCGTTCTTC; CDR3: CASRGTSGSEPFF; size: NA; J: TRBJ2-1; V: TRBV10-1; D: TRBD2
DNA: TGTGCCAGCAGTAACCCCCCCTGGGAGCCCGGGGAGCTGTTTTTT; CDR3: CASSNPPWEPGELFF; size: NA; J: TRBJ2-2; V: TRBV6-1; D: NA
DNA: TGTGCCAGCAGCCGAGGGTGGGGTTACGAGCAGTACTTC; CDR3: CASSRGWGYEQYF; size: NA; J: TRBJ2-7; V: TRBV11-2; D: NA
DNA: TGTGCCATCAGTGGAGGGGCTAGCGGCACAGATACGCAGTATTTT; CDR3: CAISGGASGTDTQYF; size: NA; J: TRBJ2-3; V: TRBV10-3; D: NA
DNA: TGTGCCAGCAGTGGGTTAGGGGCAGGGGGTAGCAATCAGCCCCAGCATTTT; CDR3: CASSGLGAGGSNQPQHF; size: once; J: TRBJ1-5; V: TRBV2; D: TRBD1
DNA: TGTGCCAGCAGCGTAACGGCGGGGGAGACCTACGAGCAGTACTTC; CDR3: CASSVTAGETYEQYF; size: NA; J: TRBJ2-7; V: TRBV9; D: TRBD2
DNA: TGTGCCTGGAGTTTGGCTAGCGGGAGTTCAGAGACCCAGTACTTC; CDR3: CAWSLASGSSETQYF; size: NA; J: TRBJ2-5; V: TRBV30; D: TRBD2
DNA: TGTGCCAGTAGTATGGGACAGAATCAGCCCCAGCATTTT; CDR3: CASSMGQNQPQHF; size: NA; J: TRBJ1-5; V: TRBV19; D: TRBD1
DNA: TGCGCCAGCAGCCAAGAACTCCCCCGCGATGAGCAGTTCTTC; CDR3: CASSQELPRDEQFF; size: NA; J: TRBJ2-1; V: TRBV4-1; D: NA
DNA: TGTGCCAGCAGCCCCACCCCCAGCGGGGGGACCTCCCGCACAGATACGCAGTATTTT; CDR3: CASSPTPSGGTSRTDTQYF; size: NA; J: TRBJ2-3; V: TRBV7-9; D: TRBD2
DNA: TGTGCCAGCAGCTTAGCCGCGGGGGTCGATGGCTACACCTTC; CDR3: CASSLAAGVDGYTF; size: NA; J: TRBJ1-2; V: TRBV7-9; D: NA
DNA: TGTGCCAGCAGCTTAGTGGACAGGTCCTACAATGAGCAGTTCTTC; CDR3: CASSLVDRSYNEQFF; size: NA; J: TRBJ2-1; V: TRBV13; D: TRBD1
DNA: TGTGCCTGGAGTGTCCCGGGGTCTTACGAGCAGTACTTC; CDR3: CAWSVPGSYEQYF; size: NA; J: TRBJ2-7; V: TRBV30; D: NA
DNA: TGTGCCAGCAGCGTAGGGGTAAGCGGGGCCACTGAAGCTTTCTTT; CDR3: CASSVGVSGATEAFF; size: NA; J: TRBJ1-1; V: TRBV9; D: NA
DNA: TGTGCCAGCAGCGGGACAGGGGCTTGGGGCTACACCTTC; CDR3: CASSGTGAWGYTF; size: once; J: TRBJ1-2; V: TRBV6-1; D: TRBD1
DNA: TGTGCCAGCAGCCCCGGACAGGGGTTGGGAGATACGCAGTATTTT; CDR3: CASSPGQGLGDTQYF; size: NA; J: TRBJ2-3; V: TRBV7-2; D: TRBD1
DNA: TGTGCCAGCAGCTCGGACACTACCCAAGGGGGATACAACACTGAAGCTTTCTTT; CDR3: CASSSDTTQGGYNTEAFF; size: NA; J: TRBJ1-1; V: TRBV7-9; D: NA
DNA: TGTGCCAGCAGCTTGGTATCTCTTGTAGGAAACACCATATATTTT; CDR3: CASSLVSLVGNTIYF; size: NA; J: TRBJ1-3; V: TRBV5-6; D: NA
DNA: TGTGCCAGCAGTTTATCGAGCAGGGTGGGTCAGCCCCAGCATTTT; CDR3: CASSLSSRVGQPQHF; size: once; J: TRBJ1-5; V: TRBV27; D: NA
DNA: TGTGCCAGCAGTTTTGCGGGGGAGCGTGGCTACACCTTC; CDR3: CASSFAGERGYTF; size: NA; J: TRBJ1-2; V: TRBV27; D: NA
DNA: TGCGCCAGCAGAGGGGGTGCAGGGGATAATGAAAAACTGTTTTTT; CDR3: CASRGGAGDNEKLFF; size: NA; J: TRBJ1-4; V: TRBV10-2; D: NA
DNA: TGTGCCAGCAGCTTAATCGTGGCTAGCGGGGACCCCACAGATACGCAGTATTTT; CDR3: CASSLIVASGDPTDTQYF; size: NA; J: TRBJ2-3; V: TRBV7-9; D: TRBD2
DNA: TGTGCCAGCAGCGTTCGACTAGCGGGAGAGGGGGAGCAGTTCTTC; CDR3: CASSVRLAGEGEQFF; size: few; J: TRBJ2-1; V: TRBV9; D: TRBD2
DNA: TGTGCCAGCAGCCGGGACAGGCATCTCGGCTACACCTTC; CDR3: CASSRDRHLGYTF; size: few; J: TRBJ1-2; V: TRBV6-1; D: TRBD1
DNA: TGTGCCAGCAGACTGGACACTCAAGAGACCCAGTACTTC; CDR3: CASRLDTQETQYF; size: NA; J: TRBJ2-5; V: TRBV7-9; D: NA
DNA: TGTGCCAGTAGTATCGACAGTTACATGAACACTGAAGCTTTCTTT; CDR3: CASSIDSYMNTEAFF; size: NA; J: TRBJ1-1; V: TRBV19; D: NA
DNA: TGCGCCAGCAGCTCGGGGGGAGCCACAGATACGCAGTATTTT; CDR3: CASSSGGATDTQYF; size: NA; J: TRBJ2-3; V: TRBV5-1; D: TRBD2
DNA: TGTGCCAGCAGGGGGGGACAGGGGGTAGGGGTCACTGAAGCTTTCTTT; CDR3: CASRGGQGVGVTEAFF; size: once; J: TRBJ1-1; V: TRBV5-6; D: TRBD1